The 5 T cell receptor beta chains below were found in one sample sequenced in a study of neurological immune-mediated disorders. TCRdb independently ran MiXCR on the 5' RACE reads; one entry per CDR3 protein. The table includes tens of thousands of distinct CDR3 sequences, around 10% detected once. Regarding time point: longitudinal time-point 2. Sequencing was done on a sample of PBMCs. These receptors all come from a young man in good health.

Ten or more counts support this clonotype. The chain links TRBV5-1 to TRBJ1-1; the D gene is possibly TRBD1 (6 bases). Per the germline V gene, CDR1 is SGHRS and CDR2 is YFSETQ. The CDR3 is made up of 13 amino acids. The V end lost 3 bases, the J end lost 7 bases, and 13 bases lay between the germline ends. As DNA, the CDR3 is TGCGCCAGCAGCTGGACAGAACCGGATGAAGCTTTCTTT. Translation: CASSWTEPDEAFF.

This clonotype was picked up many times. The gene calls are TRBV5-5 and TRBJ1-4, with TRBD1 matching 11 bases. CDR3 length: 14 residues. Looked up from germline, CDR1 is SGHKS and CDR2 is YYEKEE (reference sequence). J gave up 8 bases and V 4 bases, and 4 bases lay outside the gene matches. The DNA for the CDR3 is TGTGCCAGCAGCAGGGACAGGGGGAGGGAAAAACTGTTTTTT. It codes for CASSRDRGREKLFF. The full variable domain, rest sourced from reference TRBV5-5 and TRBJ1-4, is DAGVTQSPTHLIKTRGQQVTLRCSPISGHKSVSWYQQVLGQGPQFIFQYYEKEERGRGNFPDRFSARQFPNYSSELNVNALLLGDSALYLCASSRDRGREKLFFGSGTQLSVL.

This clonotype has at least ten counts. The V gene is TRBV20-1, the J gene TRBJ2-1, with 9 bases identical to TRBD2. The CDR3 is 15 residues long. Germline CDR1 DFQATT, CDR2 SNEGSKA (reference sequence). Losses at the gene ends were 5 bases for V and 4 bases for J; bases not matched to a gene: 9. CDR3 sequence: CSAESDGLAYNEQFF. As DNA, the CDR3 is TGCAGTGCTGAATCTGACGGACTAGCGTACAATGAGCAGTTCTTC.

This clonotype was counted many times. The chain recombines TRBV6-4 with TRBJ1-1, with D perhaps matching TRBD1 (5 bases). The CDR3 is 13 amino acids. The germline V and J ends were trimmed by 2 bases and 2 bases, with 6 bases remaining between them. In germline, CDR1 is MRHNA, CDR2 SNTAGT. CDR3 nucleotide sequence: TGTGCCAGCAGTGACCGGGACAACACTGAAGCTTTCTTT. Protein sequence: CASSDRDNTEAFF.

Ten or more counts support this clonotype. The rearrangement joins TRBV28 to TRBJ2-1; 9 nucleotides match TRBD2. This CDR3 has 15 residues. The germline V gene encodes CDR1 MDHEN and CDR2 SYDVKM. After removal of 2 bases from V and 5 bases from J, the junction contained 4 bases not matched to a gene. The CDR3 region has the DNA TGTGCCAGCAGTTTAGGGGCGGGGGGGAACAATGAGCAGTTCTTC. It encodes CASSLGAGGNNEQFF.